This T cell receptor beta chain was profiled in a study of T-cell reconstitution after alpha-beta-depleted transplantation in children. This clonotype was detected a few times. Its antigen remains unidentified. Findings and caveats of the study: Several patients had high TCRbeta diversity at day 60; it came from surviving recipient T cells and thymic progenitors. Several hundred expanded graft clones reportedly were the source of alpha-beta T cells about two months after transplant. Hyperexpanded clones declined; after one year, newly produced T cells mostly supplied diversity.

CDR3 size: 16 residues. Germline values: CDR1 DFQATT, CDR2 SNEGSKA (reference sequence). The J segment lost 5 bases and the V segment lost 5 bases, leaving 13 bases of the junction unmatched. The TCRbeta library incorporated unique molecular identifiers. One entry per CDR3 protein, called by TCRdb with MiXCR from the PCR reads. Here the sample spans roughly 570,000 distinct CDR3 sequences, 25% to 30% being singletons. This clonotype originated in a boy under two years old with Wiskott-Aldrich syndrome, due to receive a stem cell transplant. The chain combines TRBV20-1 with TRBJ2-5, with TRBD2 matching 11 bases. The sample in question was PBMCs, obtained before TCRalphabeta/CD19-depleted stem cell transplant. CDR3 sequence reads: CSAGGSGRADWETQYF. CDR3 nucleotides: TGCAGTGCTGGGGGTAGCGGGAGGGCCGATTGGGAGACCCAGTACTTC.